A selection of T cell receptor beta chains follows, all from one sample in a study of cytomegalovirus exposure and HLA in healthy donors. The table came from immunoSEQ multiplex PCR; TCRdb's copy has only in-frame clones and leaves some out. This sample has 150,000 or so clones, with 82% found just once. Sequenced material: PBMCs. These receptors were taken from a young man in good health and CMV-seropositive. CDR3s include the opening cysteine and the closing phenylalanine or tryptophan. A D gene is named only where the DNA matches it firmly. The size of a clone is reported for some rows only, either as once, few or many, or as a class for expanded clones.

>TRBJ2-3|TRBD2|TRBV7-2|-
TGTGCCAGCAGCTTAGGGACTAGCGCAGATACGCAGTATTTT
CASSLGTSADTQYF
>TRBJ1-3|-|TRBV28|-
TGTGCCAGCAGTTCGGGAGATTTCTCTGGAAACACCATATATTTT
CASSSGDFSGNTIYF
>TRBJ1-1|-|TRBV19|-
TGTGCCAGTAGTATTCGGGGGGCCGGAACTGAAGCTTTCTTT
CASSIRGAGTEAFF
>TRBJ2-1|-|TRBV27|-
TGTGCCAGCAGTTTGGGCCGTTCGAGCGGGCGGTACAATGAGCAGTTCTTC
CASSLGRSSGRYNEQFF
>TRBJ1-4|TRBD1|TRBV5-1|few
TGCGCCAGCAGCCCGGGGACAGGAAATGAAAAACTGTTTTTT
CASSPGTGNEKLFF
>TRBJ2-2|-|TRBV14|-
TGTGCCAGCAGCCAAGTTTATTACACCGGGGAGCTGTTTTTT
CASSQVYYTGELFF
>TRBJ1-1|-|TRBV5-1|-
TGCGCCAGCTTTGTCTCAGGTATGGACACTGAAGCTTTCTTT
CASFVSGMDTEAFF
>TRBJ2-1|TRBD1|TRBV11-2|-
TGTGCCAGCAGCACCGGGACAGGGTCATACAATGAGCAGTTCTTC
CASSTGTGSYNEQFF
>TRBJ2-2|TRBD2|TRBV28|-
TGTGCCAGCAGTTCCCGGGACTACGTGGATTCGAACACCGGGGAGCTGTTTTTT
CASSSRDYVDSNTGELFF
>TRBJ1-5|TRBD1|TRBV28|-
TGTGCCAGCAGGGCCACAGGGGGCGGTCAGCCCCAGCATTTT
CASRATGGGQPQHF
>TRBJ2-5|-|TRBV6-5|once
TGTGCCAGCAGTTACGGCGGCAGGGAAGAGACCCAGTACTTC
CASSYGGREETQYF
>TRBJ2-7|-|TRBV6-6|-
TGTGCCAGCAGTCCAGGGAACTCCTACGAGCAGTACTTC
CASSPGNSYEQYF
>TRBJ1-3|-|TRBV6-5|-
TGTGCCAGCAGCAGACAAACCGGGAGCATATATTTT
CASSRQTGSIYF
>TRBJ2-3|TRBD2|TRBV19|-
TGTGCCAGTAAAGTGACTAGCGGCACAGATACGCAGTATTTT
CASKVTSGTDTQYF
>TRBJ1-1|TRBD1|TRBV29-1|-
TGCAGCGTTCGGACAGGGGGTAATATTGAAGCTTTCTTT
CSVRTGGNIEAFF
>TRBJ2-5|TRBD2|TRBV10-2|-
TGCGCCAGCAGTGAGTCTAGCGGGGGGTCCGGGGCCCAGTACTTC
CASSESSGGSGAQYF
>TRBJ2-5|-|TRBV5-1|-
TGCGCCAGCAGCTTGCTCCCAGCGGGTAACCAAGAGACCCAGTACTTC
CASSLLPAGNQETQYF
>TRBJ1-1|-|TRBV7-9|few
TGTGCCAGCAGCTTGTCTCAGGGAAACACTGAAGCTTTCTTT
CASSLSQGNTEAFF
>TRBJ2-1|-|TRBV10-1|-
TGCGCCAGCAGTGGAGGGAGCGGTCCCTACAATGAGCAGTTCTTC
CASSGGSGPYNEQFF
>TRBJ1-1|-|TRBV10-1|-
TGCGCCAGCAGTGAGTCGATGGACACTGAGGCTTTCTTT
CASSESMDTEAFF
>TRBJ1-4|-|TRBV13|-
TGTGCCAGCAGCTTAGGCGAGGGGGAACATGAAAAACTGTTTTTT
CASSLGEGEHEKLFF
>TRBJ2-2|-|TRBV6-1|-
TGTGCCAGCAGTGACAGGGGCGGCACCGGGGAGCTGTTTTTT
CASSDRGGTGELFF
>TRBJ2-3|-|TRBV5-1|-
TGCGCCAGCAGCTTGGATGAGAGGGTAAGGACAGATACGCAGTATTTT
CASSLDERVRTDTQYF
>TRBJ2-7|-|TRBV6-1|-
TGTGCCAGCAGTTCCCAGGGGAGCCCCCCCTACGAGCAGTACTTC
CASSSQGSPPYEQYF
>TRBJ2-7|TRBD2|TRBV11-2|-
TGTGCCAGCAGTCCGGGGGGATCTTCGACCTACGAGCAGTACTTC
CASSPGGSSTYEQYF
>TRBJ1-2|TRBD1|TRBV6-5|once
TGTGCCAGCAGATCGACAGGGCAATCCTATGGCTACACCTTC
CASRSTGQSYGYTF
>TRBJ2-4|TRBD1|TRBV13|-
TGTGCCAGCAGCCCCGGGACAGGGGGCAAAAACATTCAGTACTTC
CASSPGTGGKNIQYF
>TRBJ1-2|-|TRBV9|-
TGTGCCAGCAGCGTAGTGTCGGACTATGGCTACACCTTC
CASSVVSDYGYTF
>TRBJ2-1|TRBD2|TRBV28|-
TGTGCCAGCAGTTTCGATCCGGGCGGGGGCAATGAGCAGTTCTTC
CASSFDPGGGNEQFF
>TRBJ2-3|-|TRBV29-1|-
TGCAGCGTTGAAGCCACTCTAGTTAGCACAGATACGCAGTATTTT
CSVEATLVSTDTQYF
>TRBJ1-1|-|TRBV6-1|once
TGTGCCAGCAGTGAAGCAGCCTACAGAAACACTGAAGCTTTCTTT
CASSEAAYRNTEAFF
>TRBJ2-7|-|TRBV12-5|-
TGTGCTAGTGGCCCCGACAGTTCCTACGAGCAGTACTTC
CASGPDSSYEQYF
>TRBJ1-4|-|TRBV19|-
TGTGCCAGTAGATCGCGGGACGGGAATGAAAAACTGTTTTTT
CASRSRDGNEKLFF
>TRBJ1-5|TRBD1|TRBV6-6|-
TGTGCCAGCAGCTATACAGGGGCTAATCAGCCCCAGCATTTT
CASSYTGANQPQHF
>TRBJ1-2|-|TRBV4-1|-
TGCGCCAGCAGCCAAGAAGGTGCAGGGGAAGGCTACACCTTC
CASSQEGAGEGYTF
>TRBJ2-3|TRBD2|TRBV6-1|-
TGTGCCAGCAGTGAAAGTGTGGGAGGGCAAGGGACGCAGTATTTT
CASSESVGGQGTQYF
>TRBJ1-1|-|TRBV10-3|once
TGTGCCATCAGCGAGACAGGGAACACTGAAGCTTTCTTT
CAISETGNTEAFF
>TRBJ1-2|-|TRBV7-9|-
TGTGCCAGCAGCTTAGGGACAGCTAACTATGGCTACACCTTC
CASSLGTANYGYTF
>TRBJ1-5|TRBD1|TRBV7-9|few
TGTGCCAGCAGCTTAGTGGGTATCCAGACAGGGTATGATCAGCCCCAGCATTTT
CASSLVGIQTGYDQPQHF
>TRBJ2-1|-|TRBV21-1|-
TGTGCCAGCAGCAATGGAGGGACAGGGTTTGACGATGAGCAGTTCTTC
CASSNGGTGFDDEQFF
>TRBJ1-1|-|TRBV28|-
TGTGCCAGCGTTGGCCCATGGAGGTCGTTAATGAACACTGAAGCTTTCTTT
CASVGPWRSLMNTEAFF
>TRBJ2-2|-|TRBV28|-
TGTGCCAGCTGTGGGGGGTTACCCGGGGAGCTGTTTTTT
CASCGGLPGELFF
>TRBJ2-7|-|TRBV5-8|-
TGTGCCAGCAGCTTTGGCGGGTCCTACGAGCAGTACTTC
CASSFGGSYEQYF
>TRBJ2-5|TRBD1|TRBV27|-
TGTGCCAGCAGTTTAGCAGACAGGGCTGGGGAGCAGTACTTC
CASSLADRAGEQYF
>TRBJ2-1|-|TRBV7-9|-
TGTGCCAGCAGCTTAGTGGTAGACAATGAGCAGTTCTTC
CASSLVVDNEQFF
>TRBJ1-5|-|TRBV6-5|-
TGTGCCAGCAGTATTTCGACAGGCGGCAATCAGCCCCAGCATTTT
CASSISTGGNQPQHF
>TRBJ2-2|TRBD2|TRBV28|-
TGTGCCAGCGTATCTAGCGGGAGATCAATCGGGGAGCTATTTTTT
CASVSSGRSIGELFF
>TRBJ2-7|-|TRBV28|-
TGTGCCAGCACTCGGGTAGGCCTCTCCTACGAGCAGTACTTC
CASTRVGLSYEQYF
>TRBJ2-2|-|TRBV28|-
TGTGCCAGCAGTTTTGTCAGGGGAGCCGGGGAGCTGTTTTTT
CASSFVRGAGELFF
>TRBJ1-1|-|TRBV5-5|-
TGTGCCAGCAGCTACACCTCAAACACTGAAGCTTTCTTT
CASSYTSNTEAFF
>TRBJ2-4|TRBD1|TRBV28|few
TGTGCCAGCAGTGAGCACAGGGGTACCTCCAAAAACATTCAGTACTTC
CASSEHRGTSKNIQYF
>TRBJ2-7|-|TRBV6-1|-
TGTGCCAGCAGTGAGGGGGGGGCGGTTCGAACCTACGAGCAGTACTTC
CASSEGGAVRTYEQYF